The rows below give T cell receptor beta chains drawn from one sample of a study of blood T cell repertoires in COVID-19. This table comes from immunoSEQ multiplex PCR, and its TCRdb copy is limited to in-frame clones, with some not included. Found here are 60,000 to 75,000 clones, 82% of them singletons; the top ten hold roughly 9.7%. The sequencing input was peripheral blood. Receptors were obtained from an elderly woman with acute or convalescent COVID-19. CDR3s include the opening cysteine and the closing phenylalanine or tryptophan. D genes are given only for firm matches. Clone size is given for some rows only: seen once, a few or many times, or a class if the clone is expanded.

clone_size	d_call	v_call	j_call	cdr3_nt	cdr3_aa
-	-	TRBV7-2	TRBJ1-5	TGTGCCAGCAGCTCTGGCAGGGTTGGTCAGCCCCAGCATTTT	CASSSGRVGQPQHF
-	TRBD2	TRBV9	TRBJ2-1	TGTGCCAGCAGCGTAGTGAGCGGGGGGGCGCGGAGTGAGCAGTTCTTC	CASSVVSGGARSEQFF
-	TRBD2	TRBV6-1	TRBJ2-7	TGTGCCAGCAGTCCTCCGGGGGGGGCACGCTACGAGCAGTACTTC	CASSPPGGARYEQYF
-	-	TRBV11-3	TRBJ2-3	TGTGCCAGCAGCTTAGATAGGATCCCAGGGGATACGCAGTATTTT	CASSLDRIPGDTQYF
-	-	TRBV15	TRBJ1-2	TGTGCCACCAGCAGAGATTCGACCGGGGGATATGGCTACACCTTC	CATSRDSTGGYGYTF
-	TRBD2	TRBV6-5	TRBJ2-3	TGTGCCAGCAGTTACCTTAGCGGGGGGAACCCAGATACGCAGTATTTT	CASSYLSGGNPDTQYF
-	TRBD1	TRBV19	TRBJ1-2	TGTGCCAGTAGTCGGACCGGACAGGTTAGCGGCTACACCTTC	CASSRTGQVSGYTF
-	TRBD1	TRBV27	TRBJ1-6	TGTGCCAGCAGTTACCGGACAGGGGGCTGGAATTCACCCCTCCACTTT	CASSYRTGGWNSPLHF
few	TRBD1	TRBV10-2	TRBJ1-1	TGCGCCAGCATTAGGACAGGGGGCGCGGTCACTGAAGCTTTCTTT	CASIRTGGAVTEAFF
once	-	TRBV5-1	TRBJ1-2	TGCGCCAGCAGCCTACAGGGTAACTATGGCTACACCTTC	CASSLQGNYGYTF
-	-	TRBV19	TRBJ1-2	TGTGCCAGTAGTATTTTCAATGGCTACACCTTC	CASSIFNGYTF
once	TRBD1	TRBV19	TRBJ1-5	TGTGCCAGTAGTATGAGACAGGGGGCCAATCAGCCCCAGCATTTT	CASSMRQGANQPQHF
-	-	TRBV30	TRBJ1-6	TGTGCCTGGAGTGTGGGCAACAATTCACCCCTCCACTTT	CAWSVGNNSPLHF
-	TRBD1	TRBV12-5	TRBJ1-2	TGTGCTAGTGGTTTTTCGGGACAGGCTCTAACGGGGGGCTACACCTTC	CASGFSGQALTGGYTF
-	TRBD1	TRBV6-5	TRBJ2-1	TGTGCCAGCAGTTACATTTTTGGGACAGGGACTAATGAGCAGTTCTTC	CASSYIFGTGTNEQFF